The 28 T cell receptor beta chains presented below share a single source sample, sequenced in a study of blood T cells in healthy people across ages (dated by TCRdb to between 2014 and 2016). Library preparation was by 5' RACE. For sequencing, an Illumina HiSeq 2500 was employed. A second PCR of roughly 6 to 12 cycles was performed with a sample-barcoded 5' primer and a J-beta primer mix. TCRdb applied fastp at Q25 and MiXCR to the public reads, then kept only in-frame beta chains. Each record represents a unique CDR3 protein, reported with the most common genes and DNA among its rows. The sample table records 800,000 to 1,300,000 distinct CDR3 sequences; about 23% of these occur just once. About 0.72% of the sample is held by the ten biggest clonotypes. Separately, the same data were catalogued under a study of T cells of mothers and their children.

Sequencing was performed on blood. The receptors come from a girl aged 2-10 years in good health.

J is TRBJ2-1 and V is TRBV5-1; D remains unclear. CDR1 and CDR2 from the germline V gene are SGHRS and YFSETQ. Trimming took off 5 bases at V and 4 bases at J, with 13 bases between the two ends. The CDR3 covers 14 residues. CDR3 amino acids: CASRMAETYNEQFF. The CDR3 DNA follows: TGCGCCAGCAGGATGGCGGAGACGTACAATGAGCAGTTCTTC.

This chain connects TRBV9 to TRBJ1-4; 9 bases match TRBD1. Germline V lookup: CDR1 SGDLS, CDR2 YYNGEE. This CDR3 is 14 amino acids long. V trimming: 4 bases; J trimming: 5 bases; junction bases outside the gene matches: 3. CDR3 region: CASSHGTGNEKLFF. Here the CDR3 DNA reads TGTGCCAGCAGCCACGGGACAGGGAATGAAAAACTGTTTTTT.

Only a few counts were recorded for this clonotype. The chain couples TRBV11-2 to TRBJ2-1, with no clear D. Per the germline V gene, CDR1 is SGHAT and CDR2 is FQNNGV. V was trimmed by 2 bases and J by 7 bases, leaving 9 bases between them. This CDR3 has 13 residues. The CDR3 loop reads CASSLSSENEQFF. DNA for the CDR3: TGTGCCAGCAGCTTATCTTCTGAGAATGAGCAGTTCTTC.

This clonotype was seen only a few times. V and J are TRBV11-2 and TRBJ2-7, with a possible D match to TRBD2 (5 bases). Germline V lookup: CDR1 SGHAT, CDR2 FQNNGV. The length of the CDR3 is 12 residues. Trimming removed 5 bases from V and 7 bases from J, with 12 bases in between. CDR3 nucleotides: TGTGCCAGCAGCCCCCCTGGGAGAGAGCAGTACTTC. Translating it yields CASSPPGREQYF.

The chain is built from TRBV15 and TRBJ2-4; D is perhaps TRBD1 (6 bases). CDR1 is LNHNV, CDR2 YYDKDF, per germline (reference sequence). This CDR3 has 13 amino acids. V was clipped by 6 bases and J by 6 bases, with 12 bases between them. CDR3 loop: CATSLDSRNIQYF. The CDR3 DNA follows: TGTGCCACCAGTCTGGACAGTAGAAACATTCAGTACTTC.

The J gene is TRBJ2-5, the V gene TRBV7-6; weak D call: TRBD2 (6 bases). The CDR3 runs 18 residues. The V and J ends lost 0 bases and 2 bases respectively, with 19 bases between them. Per germline, CDR1 SGHVS and CDR2 FNYEAQ. The chain's CDR3 is CASSLAVGLGSGQETQYF. The CDR3 DNA reads as TGTGCCAGCAGCTTAGCGGTCGGCTTGGGTAGCGGACAAGAGACCCAGTACTTC.

This clonotype was counted a few times. The chain joins TRBV4-2 to TRBJ2-5, with TRBD1 matching 9 bases. Germline CDR1 and CDR2: LGHNA and YNFKEQ. The J segment lost 4 bases and the V segment lost 6 bases, leaving 9 bases of the junction unmatched. CDR3 length equals 15 residues. The CDR3 nucleotides are TGTGCCAGCAGGGTCCGGGACAGGGCTGGAGAGACCCAGTACTTC. This sequence encodes CASRVRDRAGETQYF.

This clonotype was seen a few times. The V gene is TRBV11-2, the J gene TRBJ1-2; D is possibly TRBD1 (6 bases). Germline loops: CDR1 SGHAT, CDR2 FQNNGV. The length of the CDR3 is 12 residues. Deletions cut 6 bases from V and 8 bases from J, with 13 bases between. CDR3 amino acids: CASSTGSEGYTF. CDR3 DNA sequence: TGTGCCAGCAGTACAGGGTCGGAGGGCTACACCTTC.

This clonotype was observed a handful of times. The chain joins TRBV13 to TRBJ2-1, with TRBD1 identical over 7 bases. Trimming cost V 5 bases and J 8 bases; bases outside gene matches: 3. The length of the CDR3 is 12 residues. Germline CDR1 and CDR2: PRHDT and FYEKMQ (reference sequence). CDR3 in DNA: TGTGCCAGCAGCGCAGGGGGACATGAGCAGTTCTTC. Translation gives CASSAGGHEQFF.

The rearrangement links TRBV29-1 to TRBJ2-1; 9 bases agree with TRBD1. This CDR3 is 13 amino acids long. CDR1 and CDR2 (germline): SQVTM, ANQGSEA. V was pared by 5 bases and J by 8 bases, with 7 bases of the junction left unmatched. CDR3 nucleotide sequence: TGCAGCGTTAGGGGGGACAGGGTCCATGAGCAGTTCTTC. It encodes CSVRGDRVHEQFF.

The V and J genes are TRBV2 and TRBJ2-2; D uncertain. Germline V lookup: CDR1 SNHLY, CDR2 FYNNEI. The CDR3 has 16 residues. Trimming stripped 3 bases from V and 1 base from J, with 12 bases between. The CDR3 reads CASSDQFPGNTGELFF. DNA of the CDR3: TGTGCCAGCAGTGACCAGTTCCCCGGGAACACCGGGGAGCTGTTTTTT.

The table lists this clonotype with many counts. V usage is TRBV7-9 and J usage is TRBJ1-2; D gene unclear. The CDR3 consists of 12 residues. V was pared by 0 bases and J by 6 bases, with 5 bases between. Germline V gives CDR1 SEHNR, CDR2 FQNEAQ (reference sequence). In nucleotides, the CDR3 is TGTGCCAGCAGCTTAGCGGGAGATGGCTACACCTTC. This sequence encodes CASSLAGDGYTF.

In this sample, this clonotype turned up a few times. This rearrangement joins TRBV7-8 to TRBJ2-1, with D tentatively TRBD2 (6 bases). The DNA end is a closer match to TRBJ2-7, so the J assignment may be wrong. Germline values: CDR1 SGHVS, CDR2 FQNEAQ. This CDR3 contains 16 residues. The chain's CDR3 is CASQEGSGGAVREQYF. CDR3 DNA sequence: TGTGCCTCTCAGGAGGGATCGGGTGGGGCGGTTCGGGAGCAGTACTTC.

The CDR3 coding sequence is TGTGCCAGCAGCCCTACTTTTGGGGCCAACGTCCTGACTTTC. Translated, it gives CASSPTFGANVLTF. The rearrangement joins TRBV7-9 to TRBJ2-6; D gene uncertain. V was cut by 5 bases and J by 3 bases, with 8 bases left in between. The CDR3 totals 14 residues. Germline V gene data show CDR1 as SEHNR and CDR2 as FQNEAQ (reference sequence).

The CDR3 reads CASSQDSGFRDEQFF. The CDR3, as DNA: TGTGCCAGCAGCCAAGATTCTGGGTTTAGGGATGAGCAGTTCTTC. This rearrangement joins TRBV14 to TRBJ2-1; D gene ambiguous. Per germline, CDR1 SGHDN and CDR2 FVKESK. This CDR3 contains 15 residues. The ends were cut back, 0 bases at V and 8 bases at J, with 14 bases in the middle. Variable domain in full (rest from reference TRBV14 and TRBJ2-1): EAGVTQFPSHSVIEKGQTVTLRCDPISGHDNLYWYRRVMGKEIKFLLHFVKESKQDESGMPNNRFLAERTGGTYSTLKVQPAELEDSGVYFCASSQDSGFRDEQFFGPGTRLTVL.

There are a few counts of this clonotype. The rearrangement links TRBV24-1 to TRBJ2-1, with unresolved D. The V end lost 0 bases, the J end lost 0 bases, and 8 bases lay between the germline ends. This CDR3 has 16 amino acids. Germline V gene data show CDR1 as KGHDR and CDR2 as SFDVKD. CDR3 protein: CATSDLTPNSYNEQFF. The CDR3 bases are TGTGCCACCAGTGATTTGACCCCTAACTCCTACAATGAGCAGTTCTTC.

The chain uses TRBV6-5 and TRBJ2-5; 9 nucleotides line up with TRBD1. The J call may be in error: the DNA end matches TRBJ2-7 better. The CDR3 extends over 15 amino acids. Looked up from germline, CDR1 is MNHEY and CDR2 is SVGAGI. The CDR3 DNA reads as TGTGCCAGCAGTTACAACTCCGGGACAGGGCACGAGCAGTACTTC. Translation gives CASSYNSGTGHEQYF.

The V gene is TRBV7-8, the J gene TRBJ2-3; 8 bases line up with TRBD1. With V trimmed by 8 bases and J by 5 bases, 9 bases remained unmatched. The CDR3 is 14 residues long. Germline CDR1 is SGHVS and CDR2 is FQNEAQ. The CDR3 reads CASRLTGVKDTQYF. CDR3 DNA sequence: TGTGCCAGCCGTTTGACAGGGGTGAAAGATACGCAGTATTTT. The variable domain in full, with the rest retrieved from reference TRBV7-8 and TRBJ2-3, is GAGVSQSPRYKVAKRGQDVALRCDPISGHVSLFWYQQALGQGPEFLTYFQNEAQLDKSGLPSDRFFAERPEGSVSTLKIQRTQQEDSAVYLCASRLTGVKDTQYFGPGTRLTVL.

This clonotype was recorded a few times. V usage is TRBV27 and J usage is TRBJ2-5; TRBD2 agrees at 11 bases. The J call may be faulty, since TRBJ2-7 better matches the DNA end. The CDR3 has 17 residues. Germline CDR1 reads MNHEY; CDR2 reads SMNVEV (reference sequence). CDR3 protein: CASSLSGGLAGSYEQYF. In nucleotides, the CDR3 is TGTGCCAGCAGTTTATCGGGAGGACTAGCGGGTAGCTACGAGCAGTACTTC.

The rearrangement links TRBV24-1 to TRBJ2-1; 8 positions match TRBD2. Germline CDR1 KGHDR, CDR2 SFDVKD. The junction had 6 bases not matched to a gene; V was cut back by 6 bases and J by 6 bases. The CDR3 extends over 14 amino acids. In nucleotides, the CDR3 is TGTGCCACCAGTAATAGCGGGGAATCCAATGAGCAGTTCTTC. It codes for CATSNSGESNEQFF.

This clonotype was seen ten or more times. The CDR3 sequence is CSASPRLTTDTQYF. The CDR3 nucleotides are TGCAGTGCTAGTCCGCGGCTAACCACAGATACGCAGTATTTT. The genes are TRBV20-1 and TRBJ2-3; unclear D gene. V lost 3 bases and J lost 2, with 12 bases in between. CDR1 and CDR2 from the germline V gene are DFQATT and SNEGSKA (reference sequence). The CDR3 is 14 amino acids.

The chain is built from TRBV2 and TRBJ2-3; D is possibly TRBD2 (5 bases). The germline V and J ends were trimmed by 3 bases and 6 bases, with 10 bases remaining between them. Germline-derived CDR1 and CDR2 are SNHLY and FYNNEI. The length of the CDR3 is 13 residues. The CDR3 DNA sequence: TGTGCCAGCAGTGAGCGGGCTGGGGATACGCAGTATTTT. It codes for CASSERAGDTQYF.

The rearrangement links TRBV6-6 to TRBJ2-7; D is unclear. This CDR3 region has 15 residues. Germline V gene data show CDR1 as MNHNY and CDR2 as SVGAGI (reference sequence). V lost 3 bases and J 6 bases, leaving 18 bases between the germline ends. The CDR3 protein is CASSYANLPRREQYF. The CDR3 DNA follows: TGTGCCAGCAGTTATGCTAACCTCCCACGCCGCGAGCAGTACTTC.

The genes are TRBV7-9 and TRBJ2-1; D unclear. Germline lookup yields CDR1 SEHNR and CDR2 FQNEAQ (reference sequence). This CDR3 is built from 15 residues. Trimming shortened V by 1 base and J by 7 bases, and 14 bases separated the two germline ends. The CDR3 is CASSLGVGESNEQFF. In DNA form, the CDR3 reads TGTGCCAGCAGCTTAGGTGTGGGCGAGAGTAATGAGCAGTTCTTC.

V and J are TRBV4-1 and TRBJ2-4; the D gene is possibly TRBD2 (5 bases). Germline V gene data show CDR1 as MGHRA and CDR2 as YSYEKL. Between the trimmed V and J ends, which lost 3 bases and 7 bases, there was a span of 13 bases. The CDR3 loop spans 14 amino acids. In DNA form, the CDR3 reads TGCGCCAGCAGCCATCCCGGGAAGGAGAACATTCAGTACTTC. This sequence encodes CASSHPGKENIQYF.

This clonotype occurred a few times. The chain carries TRBV5-5 and TRBJ1-1, with D hard to call. Germline V gene data show CDR1 as SGHKS and CDR2 as YYEKEE (reference sequence). This CDR3 region has 17 residues. Trimming took off 2 bases at V and 1 base at J, with 18 bases between the two ends. The CDR3 DNA sequence: TGTGCCAGCAGCTTCGGACGCCTCGATGCAGAGAACACTGAAGCTTTCTTT. This codes for CASSFGRLDAENTEAFF. Full variable domain (missing parts from reference TRBV5-5 and TRBJ1-1): DAGVTQSPTHLIKTRGQQVTLRCSPISGHKSVSWYQQVLGQGPQFIFQYYEKEERGRGNFPDRFSARQFPNYSSELNVNALLLGDSALYLCASSFGRLDAENTEAFFGQGTRLTVV.

This clonotype was counted a few times. The chain is built from TRBV3-1 and TRBJ1-5; unclear D gene. This CDR3 has 15 residues. V was clipped by 4 bases and J by 4 bases, with 14 bases between them. Germline assignment: CDR1 LGHDT and CDR2 YNNKEL (reference sequence). The CDR3 loop is CASSPTNGDNQPQHF. The CDR3 DNA is TGTGCCAGCAGCCCTACGAACGGGGATAATCAGCCCCAGCATTTT.

V and J are TRBV4-3 and TRBJ1-4, with a possible D match to TRBD1 (5 bases). Trimming took off 1 base at V and 6 bases at J, with 21 bases between the two ends. Germline lookup yields CDR1 LGHNA and CDR2 YSLEER. The CDR3 length is 18 residues. The CDR3 coding sequence is TGCGCCAGCAGCCAAGGCACGAGCTTCGGGCTCAGGGATGAAAAACTGTTTTTT. Protein: CASSQGTSFGLRDEKLFF.